These 7 T cell receptor beta chains were sequenced from one sample in a study of blood T cell repertoires in COVID-19. TCRdb's copy holds only in-frame clones and misses some; the assay was immunoSEQ multiplex PCR. The sample lists fewer than 250,000 clones, approximately 86% occurring once. Material: peripheral blood. The receptors were sampled from a man between 60 and 75 years old with acute or convalescent COVID-19.

The V and J genes are TRBV29-1 and TRBJ1-1; TRBD1 might be the D (5 bases). Germline CDR1 is SQVTM and CDR2 is ANQGSEA. This CDR3 is built from 14 residues. V lost 4 bases and J 0 bases, leaving 12 bases between the germline ends. The CDR3 bases are TGCAGCGTTGGGGGAGGGACTGTGAACACTGAAGCTTTCTTT. It yields the protein CSVGGGTVNTEAFF. The full variable domain, its missing parts supplied by reference TRBV29-1 and TRBJ1-1, is SAVISQKPSRDICQRGTSLTIQCQVDSQVTMMFWYRQQPGQSLTLIATANQGSEATYESGFVIDKFPISRPNLTFSTLTVSNMSPEDSSIYLCSVGGGTVNTEAFFGQGTRLTVV.

The chain carries TRBV7-9 and TRBJ2-5, with 7 bases identical to TRBD1. Germline CDR1 SEHNR, CDR2 FQNEAQ (reference sequence). V lost 3 bases and J lost 10; bases outside the gene matches: 5. CDR3 length: 12 residues. The CDR3: CASSFRSGGQYF. In DNA form, the CDR3 reads TGTGCCAGCAGCTTCCGCTCAGGGGGCCAGTACTTC.

The V gene is TRBV11-2, the J gene TRBJ2-7; 8 bases match TRBD1. J lost 7 bases, V lost 4 bases, and 12 bases had no gene match. The V gene's germline CDR1 is SGHAT and CDR2 FQNNGV. This CDR3 contains 15 residues. The CDR3 is CASSSLWQGAGEQYF. The DNA for the CDR3 is TGTGCCAGCAGCTCCCTTTGGCAGGGGGCCGGAGAGCAGTACTTC. Variable domain in full (rest from reference TRBV11-2 and TRBJ2-7): EAGVAQSPRYKIIEKRQSVAFWCNPISGHATLYWYQQILGQGPKLLIQFQNNGVVDDSQLPKDRFSAERLKGVDSTLKIQPAKLEDSAVYLCASSSLWQGAGEQYFGPGTRLTVT.

The rearrangement uses TRBV4-1 and TRBJ1-6, with TRBD1 matching over 11 bases. Unmatched junction bases numbered 9, after V lost 2 bases and J lost 9 bases. The CDR3 has 17 amino acids. CDR1 and CDR2 from the germline V gene are MGHRA and YSYEKL. CDR3: CASSQILDRGQSSPLHF. DNA of the CDR3: TGCGCCAGCAGCCAAATACTGGACAGGGGGCAAAGTTCACCCCTCCACTTT.

CDR3 nucleotides: TGCAGCGTTGTTTGGGACAGGGGTCTTACGGGCTCCTACAATGAGCAGTTCTTC. It is translated as CSVVWDRGLTGSYNEQFF. The rearrangement joins TRBV29-1 to TRBJ2-1; 10 positions match TRBD1. Germline-derived CDR1 and CDR2 are SQVTM and ANQGSEA. V lost 4 bases, J lost 0 bases, and 12 bases stayed unmatched. This CDR3 has 18 residues.

The chain combines TRBV5-1 with TRBJ2-1; the D gene is possibly TRBD2 (5 bases). V dropped 0 bases and J dropped 7 bases, with 14 bases sitting between them. Germline CDR1 is SGHRS and CDR2 is YFSETQ. There are 15 residues in the CDR3. CDR3 nucleotide sequence: TGCGCCAGCAGCTTGGGATACGCGGGCGGGAATGAGCAGTTCTTC. Its protein is CASSLGYAGGNEQFF.

The CDR3 bases are TGCGCCAGCACCTCCGGGACTAGGGTAGATACGCAGTATTTT. Protein product: CASTSGTRVDTQYF. The J gene is TRBJ2-3, the V gene TRBV23-1; 8 bases line up with TRBD2. TRBV23-1 is labeled an ORF, and its function is uncertain. The V gene end was trimmed by 7 bases and the J gene end by 5 bases; junction bases not matched to a gene: 8. The CDR3 is 14 residues long.